This entry is about one T cell receptor (beta chain). The entry originates in a study of blood T cell repertoires in COVID-19. Overall study: T cells, B-cell-depleted T cells, or PBMCs provided the cDNA or gDNA that served as material.

Trimming cost V 2 bases and J 7 bases, with 14 bases left between them. Germline V gives CDR1 SEHNR, CDR2 FQNEAQ (reference sequence). The CDR3 extends over 14 amino acids. Per the original methods: Reference gene primer amplification gave estimated nucleated cell counts. Clones were read by immunoSEQ multiplex PCR, and TCRdb kept only the in-frame ones, dropping some. Clone size and V and J calls were adopted from that table, with D and trimming inferred from the DNA. The sample contains hundreds of thousands of clones, around 86% of which appear only once. The rearrangement joins TRBV7-9 to TRBJ1-2; D not resolved. Input material: peripheral blood. The TCR comes from a woman between 40 and 50 years old who had recovered from COVID-19. CDR3 nucleotide sequence: TGTGCCAGCAGCTTAAACTTAGTCTCCTCTGGCTACACCTTC. It yields the protein CASSLNLVSSGYTF.